The rows below give T cell receptor beta chains drawn from one sample of a study of blood T cell repertoires in COVID-19. Sequencing was performed with immunoSEQ multiplex PCR; in TCRdb, only in-frame clones are kept and a portion is missing. The sample yields around 160,000 clones, around 90% seen once. The sample comprised PBMCs or T cells enriched from blood (not recorded which). The receptors originated from a middle-aged woman who had been exposed to COVID-19. CDR3s include the opening cysteine and the closing phenylalanine or tryptophan. D genes are given only for firm matches. A clone size is listed for some rows: how often the clone was seen (once, few, many), or a class if it is expanded.

>-|TRBJ2-3|TRBV6-4|-
TGTGCCAGCAGCCAAGTCGGGGGTAGAACAGATACGCAGTATTTT
CASSQVGGRTDTQYF
>-|TRBJ2-2|TRBV7-9|TRBD1
TGTGCCAGCAGCTCCCCCGGACAGGGAAAGAACACCGGGGAGCTGTTTTTT
CASSSPGQGKNTGELFF
>-|TRBJ2-1|TRBV5-1|TRBD1
TGCGCCAGCAGCCACCTATCGGACAGGGCGCACAATGAGCAGTTCTTC
CASSHLSDRAHNEQFF
>-|TRBJ2-1|TRBV6-1|TRBD2
TGTGCCAGCAGTGATCCTCGGACTAGCGGGGGGAGGGGTGAGCAGTTCTTC
CASSDPRTSGGRGEQFF
>-|TRBJ2-7|TRBV5-1|-
TGCGCCAGCAGCTTGGATGGGACACTCCGTTGGGAGCAGTACTTC
CASSLDGTLRWEQYF
>once|TRBJ2-3|TRBV28|TRBD2
TGTGCCAGCAGAACTAGCGGCACAGATACGCAGTATTTT
CASRTSGTDTQYF
>-|TRBJ2-7|TRBV18|TRBD2
TGTGCCAGCTCACTAGGGACTAGCGGAAATTACGAGCAGTACTTC
CASSLGTSGNYEQYF
>-|TRBJ1-4|TRBV7-9|-
TGTGCCAGCAGCTCGGACAGAGATGGAGAAAAACTGTTTTTT
CASSSDRDGEKLFF
>-|TRBJ2-1|TRBV2|TRBD2
TGTGCCAGCAGTGAAGTTTCGTCTAGCGGGAACAATGAGCAGTTCTTC
CASSEVSSSGNNEQFF
>-|TRBJ1-3|TRBV27|-
TGTGCCAGCAGTTTAACGGCCGGAGCCTCTGGAAACACCATATATTTT
CASSLTAGASGNTIYF
>few|TRBJ2-7|TRBV9|-
TGTGCCAGCAGCGTAGACGGGTTGACCTACGAGCAGTACTTC
CASSVDGLTYEQYF
>-|TRBJ1-2|TRBV10-3|TRBD1
TGTGCCATCAATAAGCTCCGGGACAGGGAAGGGTATGGCTACACCTTC
CAINKLRDREGYGYTF
>-|TRBJ1-1|TRBV9|-
TGTGCCAGCAGCCGAAACACGGGGGAAGCTTTCTTT
CASSRNTGEAFF
>-|TRBJ1-6|TRBV6-5|-
TGTGCCAGTAGGAACAGGGTTTCCTATAATTCACCCCTCCACTTT
CASRNRVSYNSPLHF
>-|TRBJ1-3|TRBV4-1|-
TGCGCCAGCAGCCCCGGCCGGGTATTTTCTGGAAACACCATATATTTT
CASSPGRVFSGNTIYF
>-|TRBJ2-1|TRBV18|-
TGTGCCAGCTCACTCGACAGGGAGCAGTTCTTC
CASSLDREQFF
>-|TRBJ2-7|TRBV5-1|TRBD1
TGCGCCAGCAGCTCCACAGGGGTGGGGGAGCAGTACTTC
CASSSTGVGEQYF
>-|TRBJ2-5|TRBV28|TRBD2
TGTGCCAGCAGCCTAGCGGTACAAGAGACCCAGTACTTC
CASSLAVQETQYF
>-|TRBJ1-1|TRBV9|-
TGTGCCAGCAGCGTAGGACATCTGAACACTGAAGCTTTCTTT
CASSVGHLNTEAFF
>-|TRBJ2-7|TRBV10-3|TRBD1
TGTGCCATCAGTGGGGCGGGACAGGGGGCGTACGAGCAGTACTTC
CAISGAGQGAYEQYF
>-|TRBJ2-7|TRBV5-8|TRBD2
TGTGCCAGCAGCTTTGGCGGGAGGGGACGTTACAGCTCCTACGAGCAGTACTTC
CASSFGGRGRYSSYEQYF
>-|TRBJ1-2|TRBV12-3/TRBV12-4|-
TGTGCCAGCACTGGGGGCGAGAACGGCTACACCTTC
CASTGGENGYTF
>-|TRBJ1-2|TRBV2|TRBD1
TGTGCCAGCAAGGGACAGGGACCCTATGGCTACACCTTC
CASKGQGPYGYTF
>-|TRBJ2-7|TRBV27|TRBD2
TGTGCCAGCAGCCCGAGCGGGAGGGCCTACGAGCAGTACTTC
CASSPSGRAYEQYF
>-|TRBJ1-2|TRBV6-2/TRBV6-3|-
TGTGCCAGCAGCCCACAGGACAACTATGGCTACACCTTC
CASSPQDNYGYTF
>once|TRBJ1-6|TRBV10-3|TRBD1
TGTGCCATCAGTGGACAGGGGGCTAATTCACCCCTCCACTTT
CAISGQGANSPLHF
>-|TRBJ2-1|TRBV4-1|-
TGCGCCAGCAGCCCCCTAGGACGGACAACCTACAATGAGCAGTTCTTC
CASSPLGRTTYNEQFF
>once|TRBJ2-1|TRBV28|TRBD2
TGTGCCAGCATTACGGGAGGTATAAATGAGCAGTTCTTC
CASITGGINEQFF
>-|TRBJ1-6|TRBV28|TRBD1
TGTGCCAGCAGTTCGAACAGGGGAAACTCACCCCTCCACTTT
CASSSNRGNSPLHF
>-|TRBJ2-5|TRBV11-2|-
TGTGCCAGCAGCTTCCCTGGGAACAGGCGAAAGACCCAGTACTTC
CASSFPGNRRKTQYF
>-|TRBJ2-7|TRBV28|-
TGTGCCAGCAAGCCCGGGAGCTCCTACGAGCAGTACTTC
CASKPGSSYEQYF
>-|TRBJ2-1|TRBV5-6|-
TGTGCCAGCAGCTTGATCTCAGGGGTCCGTAACAATGAGCAGTTCTTC
CASSLISGVRNNEQFF
>-|TRBJ2-2|TRBV11-2|TRBD1
TGTGCCAGCAGCTTAGGGGACAGGGTTTATTCCTCCGGGGAGCTGTTTTTT
CASSLGDRVYSSGELFF
>-|TRBJ1-1|TRBV18|-
TGTGCCAGCTCACCACAGGGGAAGGGCGGTATGAACACTGAAGCTTTCTTT
CASSPQGKGGMNTEAFF
>-|TRBJ2-1|TRBV28|TRBD2
TGTGCCAGCAGCCTACGCACTCTAGCGGGAGTTTTCGATGAGCAGTTCTTC
CASSLRTLAGVFDEQFF
>medium-sized|TRBJ2-2|TRBV9|TRBD1
TGTGCCAGCAGCGTGACAGGGGGCGGCACCGGGGAGCTGTTTTTT
CASSVTGGGTGELFF
>-|TRBJ2-1|TRBV11-3|TRBD2
TGTGCCAGCAGCTTCGGCGGGGGTCGGTACAATGAGCAGTTCTTC
CASSFGGGRYNEQFF
>-|TRBJ2-5|TRBV3-1/TRBV3-2|-
TGTGCCAGCAGGGAACGGCAGGGGCAAGAGACCCAGTACTTC
CASRERQGQETQYF
>-|TRBJ1-2|TRBV27|-
TGTGCCAGCAGTTTATCGAGACAGGCTTACTATGGCTACACCTTC
CASSLSRQAYYGYTF
>-|TRBJ2-5|TRBV19|-
TGTGCCAGTAGTACCTTCCAAGAGACCCAGTACTTC
CASSTFQETQYF
>-|TRBJ1-1|TRBV18|-
TGTGCCAGCTCACCTACGGGGGGGCGGTTTAACACTGAAGCTTTCTTT
CASSPTGGRFNTEAFF
>-|TRBJ1-5|TRBV5-1|-
TGCGCCAGCAGCTTGGCGGGGGGCGAACAGCCCCAGCATTTT
CASSLAGGEQPQHF
>few|TRBJ1-2|TRBV10-3|-
TGTGCCGCGGCAGATAATGGCTACACCTTC
CAAADNGYTF
>once|TRBJ2-5|TRBV11-2|-
TGTGCCAGCAGCTTAGTGAAGGGAGAGGCCCAGTACTTC
CASSLVKGEAQYF
>-|TRBJ1-6|TRBV6-5|-
TGTGCCAGCAGTTACGCCGAGGGGGACTCACCCCTCCACTTT
CASSYAEGDSPLHF
>once|TRBJ1-5|TRBV6-5|-
TGTGCCAGCAGTTCCCTAGGTAAAGACAATCAGCCCCAGCATTTT
CASSSLGKDNQPQHF
>-|TRBJ2-7|TRBV14|-
TGTGCCAGCAGCCGTGGGGGGAGCTCCTACGAGCAGTACTTC
CASSRGGSSYEQYF
>-|TRBJ1-5|TRBV27|-
TGTGCCAGCAGTTTCCCTTATCAGCCCCAGCATTTT
CASSFPYQPQHF
>few|TRBJ1-3|TRBV4-3|TRBD1
TGCGCCAGCAGCCAAGCAACAGGGGGTTTTGGAAACACCATATATTTT
CASSQATGGFGNTIYF
>once|TRBJ2-1|TRBV11-2|TRBD1
TGTGCCAGCAGCTTAGGACAGGGTAGTTCTGAGCAGTTCTTC
CASSLGQGSSEQFF
>-|TRBJ1-1|TRBV6-5|-
TGTGCCAGCAGTTACTCGATCGCCGCCAGAGCTTTCTTT
CASSYSIAARAFF
>-|TRBJ2-7|TRBV10-3|TRBD2
TGTGCCATCACCCCGGGGGAGGGCGAGCAGTACTTC
CAITPGEGEQYF
>few|TRBJ1-4|TRBV4-2|-
TGTGCCAGCAGCCAAGATGGCCACAGTAATGAAAAACTGTTTTTT
CASSQDGHSNEKLFF
>-|TRBJ1-3|TRBV7-2|TRBD1
TGTGCCAGCAGCTTAGGAGGGGGCCGGTCTGGAAACACCATATATTTT
CASSLGGGRSGNTIYF
>-|TRBJ2-7|TRBV5-1|TRBD2
TGCGCCAGCAGCGCGGCGGGGGGACAAGATAGGTACTTC
CASSAAGGQDRYF
>-|TRBJ1-2|TRBV5-1|-
TGCGCCAGCAGCCCAGGGTTCGGAGCTAACTATGGCTACACCTTC
CASSPGFGANYGYTF
>-|TRBJ1-1|TRBV3-1/TRBV3-2|-
TGTGCCAGCAGCCAAGAGAGAAGGGGAGCTTTCTTT
CASSQERRGAFF